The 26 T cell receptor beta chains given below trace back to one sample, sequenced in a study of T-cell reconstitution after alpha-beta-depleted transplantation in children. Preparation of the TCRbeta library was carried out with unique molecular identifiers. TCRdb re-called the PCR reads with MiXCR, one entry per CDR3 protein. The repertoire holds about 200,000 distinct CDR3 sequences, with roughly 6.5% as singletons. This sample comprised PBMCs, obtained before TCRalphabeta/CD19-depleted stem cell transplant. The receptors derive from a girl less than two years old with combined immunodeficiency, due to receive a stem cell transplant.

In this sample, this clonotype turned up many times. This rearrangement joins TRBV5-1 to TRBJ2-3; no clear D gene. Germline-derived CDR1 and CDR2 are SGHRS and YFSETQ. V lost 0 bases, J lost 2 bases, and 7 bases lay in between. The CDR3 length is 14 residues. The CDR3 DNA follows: TGCGCCAGCAGCTTGGTGTCAAACACAGATACGCAGTATTTT. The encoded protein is CASSLVSNTDTQYF.

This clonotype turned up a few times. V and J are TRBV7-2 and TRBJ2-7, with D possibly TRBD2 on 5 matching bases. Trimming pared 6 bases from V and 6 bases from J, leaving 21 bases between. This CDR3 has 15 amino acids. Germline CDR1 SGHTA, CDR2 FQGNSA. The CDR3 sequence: CASSSRASYEGEQYF. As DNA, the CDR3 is TGTGCCAGCAGTTCTAGGGCTAGCTATGAAGGCGAGCAGTACTTC.

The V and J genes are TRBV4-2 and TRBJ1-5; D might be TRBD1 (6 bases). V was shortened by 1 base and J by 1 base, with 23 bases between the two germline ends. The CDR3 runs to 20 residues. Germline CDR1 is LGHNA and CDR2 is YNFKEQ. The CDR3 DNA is TGTGCCAGCAGCCAAGGGGAGGGGGTAGGGAGCTCGGGGAGCAATCAGCCCCAGCATTTT. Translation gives CASSQGEGVGSSGSNQPQHF.

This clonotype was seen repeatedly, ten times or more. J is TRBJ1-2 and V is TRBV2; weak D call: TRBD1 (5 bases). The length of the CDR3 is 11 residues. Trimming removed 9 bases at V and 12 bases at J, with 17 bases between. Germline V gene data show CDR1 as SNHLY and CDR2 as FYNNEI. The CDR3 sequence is CASPIWGEDTF. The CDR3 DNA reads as TGTGCCAGTCCCATATGGGGGGAGGACACCTTC.

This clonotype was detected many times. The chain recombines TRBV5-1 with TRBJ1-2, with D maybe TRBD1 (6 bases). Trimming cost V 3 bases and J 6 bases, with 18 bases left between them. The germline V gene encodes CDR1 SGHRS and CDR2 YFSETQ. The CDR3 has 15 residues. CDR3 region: CASSSGTGFGDGYTF. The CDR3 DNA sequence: TGCGCCAGCAGCTCGGGCACAGGGTTTGGAGATGGCTACACCTTC.

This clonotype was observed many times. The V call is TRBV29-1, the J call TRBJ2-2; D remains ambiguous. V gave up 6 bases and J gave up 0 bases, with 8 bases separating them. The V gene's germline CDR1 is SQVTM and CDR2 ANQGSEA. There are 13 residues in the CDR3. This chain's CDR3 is CSVGWANTGELFF. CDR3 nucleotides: TGCAGCGTGGGGTGGGCGAACACCGGGGAGCTGTTTTTT.

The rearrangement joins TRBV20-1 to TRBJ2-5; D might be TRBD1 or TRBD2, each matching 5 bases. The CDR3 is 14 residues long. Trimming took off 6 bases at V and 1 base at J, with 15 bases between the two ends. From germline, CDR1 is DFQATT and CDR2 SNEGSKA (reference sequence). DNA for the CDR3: TGCAGTGCAGCCCCAGAAGGGACCCAAGAGACCCAGTACTTC. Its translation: CSAAPEGTQETQYF.

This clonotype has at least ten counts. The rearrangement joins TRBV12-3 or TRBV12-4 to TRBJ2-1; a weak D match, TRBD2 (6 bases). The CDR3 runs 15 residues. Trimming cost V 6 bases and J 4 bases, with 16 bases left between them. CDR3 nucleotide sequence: TGTGCCAGCAGCTACACAAGGAGGGTATACAATGAGCAGTTCTTC. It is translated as CASSYTRRVYNEQFF.

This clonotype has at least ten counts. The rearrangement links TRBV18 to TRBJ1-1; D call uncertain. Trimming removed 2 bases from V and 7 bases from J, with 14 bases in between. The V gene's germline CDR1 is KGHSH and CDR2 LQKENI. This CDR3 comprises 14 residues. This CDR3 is CASSPVDVGVEAFF. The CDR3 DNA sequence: TGTGCCAGCTCACCAGTTGATGTAGGCGTTGAAGCTTTCTTT.

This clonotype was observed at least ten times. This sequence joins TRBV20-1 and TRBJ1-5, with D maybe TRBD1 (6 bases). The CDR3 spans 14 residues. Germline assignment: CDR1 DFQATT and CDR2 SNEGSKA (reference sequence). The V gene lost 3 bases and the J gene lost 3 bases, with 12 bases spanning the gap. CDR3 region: CSASLNRVNQPQHF. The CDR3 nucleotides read TGCAGTGCTAGCCTCAACAGGGTCAATCAGCCCCAGCATTTT.

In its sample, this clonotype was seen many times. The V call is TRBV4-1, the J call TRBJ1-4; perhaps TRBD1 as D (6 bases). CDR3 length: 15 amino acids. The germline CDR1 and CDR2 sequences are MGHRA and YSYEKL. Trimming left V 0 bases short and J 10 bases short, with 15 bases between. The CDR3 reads CASSQDLGGGGKLFF. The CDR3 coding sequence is TGCGCCAGCAGCCAAGATCTTGGGGGCGGGGGAAAACTGTTTTTT.

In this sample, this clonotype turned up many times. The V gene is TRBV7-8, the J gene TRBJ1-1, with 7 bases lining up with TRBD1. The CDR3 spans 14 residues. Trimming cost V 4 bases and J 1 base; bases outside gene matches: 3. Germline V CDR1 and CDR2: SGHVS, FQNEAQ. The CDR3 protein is CASSYRTGNTEAFF. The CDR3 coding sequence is TGTGCCAGCAGCTACCGGACAGGGAACACTGAAGCTTTCTTT.

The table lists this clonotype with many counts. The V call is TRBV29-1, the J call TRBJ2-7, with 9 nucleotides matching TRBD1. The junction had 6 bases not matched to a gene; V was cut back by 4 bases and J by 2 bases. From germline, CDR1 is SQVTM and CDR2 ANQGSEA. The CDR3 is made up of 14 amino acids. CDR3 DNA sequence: TGCAGCGTTGGGGCCTGGGACAGGGCCTACGAGCAGTACTTC. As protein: CSVGAWDRAYEQYF.

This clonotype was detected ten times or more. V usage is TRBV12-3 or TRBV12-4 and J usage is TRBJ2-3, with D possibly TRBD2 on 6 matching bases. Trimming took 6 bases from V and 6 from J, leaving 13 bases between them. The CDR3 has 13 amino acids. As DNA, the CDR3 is TGTGCCAGCAGCCGGGGGATGGCCGATACGCAGTATTTT. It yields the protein CASSRGMADTQYF.

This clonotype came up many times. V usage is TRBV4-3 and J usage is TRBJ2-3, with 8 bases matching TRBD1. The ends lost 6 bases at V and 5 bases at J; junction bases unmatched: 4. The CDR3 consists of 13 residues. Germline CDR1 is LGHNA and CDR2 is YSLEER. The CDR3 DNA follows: TGCGCCAGCAGGCCCAGGGGGCGAGATACGCAGTATTTT. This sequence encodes CASRPRGRDTQYF.

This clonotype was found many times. CDR3 loop: CASSPTEIETQYF. For the CDR3, the DNA is TGTGCCAGCAGTCCGACAGAAATAGAGACCCAGTACTTC. This chain links TRBV6-5 with TRBJ2-5; weak D call: TRBD1 (5 bases). This CDR3 has 13 amino acids. Germline lookup yields CDR1 MNHEY and CDR2 SVGAGI. V lost 5 bases to trimming and J lost 4 bases, with 11 bases between them.

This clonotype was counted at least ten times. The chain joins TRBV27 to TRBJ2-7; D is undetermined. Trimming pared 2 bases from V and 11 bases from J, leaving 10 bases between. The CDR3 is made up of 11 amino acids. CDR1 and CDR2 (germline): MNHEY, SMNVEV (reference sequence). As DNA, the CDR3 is TGTGCCAGCAGTTTAGGCGGAGTAGAGTACTTC. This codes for CASSLGGVEYF.

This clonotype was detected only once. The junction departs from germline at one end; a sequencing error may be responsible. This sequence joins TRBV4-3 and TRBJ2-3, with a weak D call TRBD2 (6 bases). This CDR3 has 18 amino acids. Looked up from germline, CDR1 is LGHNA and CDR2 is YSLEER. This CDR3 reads CASTQDGSLAGRTDTQYF. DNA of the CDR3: TGCGCCAGCACCCAAGACGGGAGTCTCGCGGGGAGGACAGATACGCAGTATTTT.

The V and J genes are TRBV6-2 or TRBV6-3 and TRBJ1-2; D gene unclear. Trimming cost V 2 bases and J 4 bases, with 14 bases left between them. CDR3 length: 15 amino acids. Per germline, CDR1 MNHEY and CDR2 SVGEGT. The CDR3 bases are TGTGCCAGCAGTTACCTCGCGAGTCCCCTCTATGGCTACACCTTC. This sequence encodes CASSYLASPLYGYTF.

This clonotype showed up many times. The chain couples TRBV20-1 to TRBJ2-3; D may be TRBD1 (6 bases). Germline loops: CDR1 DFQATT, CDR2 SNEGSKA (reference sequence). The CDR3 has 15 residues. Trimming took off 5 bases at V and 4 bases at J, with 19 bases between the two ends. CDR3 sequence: CSAVGAGPRADTQYF. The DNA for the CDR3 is TGCAGTGCTGTGGGGGCGGGCCCGCGGGCAGATACGCAGTATTTT.

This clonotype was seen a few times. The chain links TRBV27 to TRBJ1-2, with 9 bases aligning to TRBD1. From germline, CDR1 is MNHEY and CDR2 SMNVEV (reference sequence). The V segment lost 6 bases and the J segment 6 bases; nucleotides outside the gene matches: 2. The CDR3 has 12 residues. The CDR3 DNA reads TGTGCCAGCAGCACAGGGGGCCATGGCTACACCTTC. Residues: CASSTGGHGYTF.

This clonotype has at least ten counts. For the CDR3, the DNA is TGTGCCAGCAGTCCAGGGGCGACAGGCCTGTTCTCCTACGAGCAGTACTTC. Translation: CASSPGATGLFSYEQYF. The rearrangement links TRBV12-3 or TRBV12-4 to TRBJ2-7, with a weak D call TRBD1 (6 bases). With 5 bases removed from V and 0 bases from J, the gap between germline ends came to 20 bases. The CDR3 runs 17 residues.

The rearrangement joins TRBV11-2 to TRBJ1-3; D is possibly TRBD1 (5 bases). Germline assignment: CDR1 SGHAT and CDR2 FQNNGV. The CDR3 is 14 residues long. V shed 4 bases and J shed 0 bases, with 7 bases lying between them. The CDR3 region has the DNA TGTGCCAGCAGCTGGGGGATCTCTGGAAACACCATATATTTT. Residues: CASSWGISGNTIYF.

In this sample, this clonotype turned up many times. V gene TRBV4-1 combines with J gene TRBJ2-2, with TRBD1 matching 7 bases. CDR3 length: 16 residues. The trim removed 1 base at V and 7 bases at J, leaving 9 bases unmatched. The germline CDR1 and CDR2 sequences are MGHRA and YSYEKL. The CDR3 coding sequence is TGCGCCAGCAGCCAAGGGACAGGATGGGTTGGCGGGGAGCTGTTTTTT. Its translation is CASSQGTGWVGGELFF.

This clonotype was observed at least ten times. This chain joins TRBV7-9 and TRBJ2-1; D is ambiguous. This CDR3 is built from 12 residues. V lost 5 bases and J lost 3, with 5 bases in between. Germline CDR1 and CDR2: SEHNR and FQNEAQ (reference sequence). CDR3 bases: TGTGCCAGCAGCCAGCACTACAATGAGCAGTTCTTC. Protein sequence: CASSQHYNEQFF.

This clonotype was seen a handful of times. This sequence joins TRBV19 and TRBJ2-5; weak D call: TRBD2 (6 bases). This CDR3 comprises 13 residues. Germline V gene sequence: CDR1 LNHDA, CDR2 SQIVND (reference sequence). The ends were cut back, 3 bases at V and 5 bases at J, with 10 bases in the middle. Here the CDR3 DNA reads TGTGCCAGTAGTATTCTAGCGCGGGAGACCCAGTACTTC. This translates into CASSILARETQYF.